Detailed here is one T cell receptor beta chain. The data were obtained in a study of blood T cell repertoires in COVID-19. As for the study in general: Samples taken during acute and convalescent COVID-19 were collected in the United States, Italy and Spain. T cells, B-cell-depleted T cells, or PBMCs provided the cDNA or gDNA that served as material.

Assay used: immunoSEQ multiplex PCR; TCRdb lists only in-frame clones, some missing. The sample holds roughly 240,000 clones, about nine tenths seen once. V was clipped by 4 bases and J by 7 bases; unmatched bases: 16. Germline CDR1 SQVTM, CDR2 ANQGSEA. CDR3 size: 17 residues. All enrollees were about 18 to 89 years old and from around 25 US areas. This receptor was obtained from a woman aged 30 to 39 with acute COVID-19. This chain joins TRBV29-1 and TRBJ2-2, with 9 bases aligning to TRBD1. Sequenced input: PBMCs or T cells enriched from blood (not recorded which). This CDR3 is CSVAPTGTGNSGGELFF. Here the CDR3 DNA reads TGCAGCGTTGCGCCTACCGGGACAGGGAACTCAGGCGGGGAGCTGTTTTTT.